This note documents a single T cell receptor beta chain sequence. Its antigen is not known. The data derive from a study of shared clonotypes between healthy human individuals. In the study overall: Each donor's CD8 memory used one plate, CD8 naive two, each CD4 subset three.

Study-level points and caveats: Since donors were few, the genetic and exposure-history diversity represented was limited. Shared clonotypes across all four donors exceeded non-shared ones in generation probability.

CDR3 length equals 11 residues. The ends were cut back, 8 bases at V and 13 bases at J, with 15 bases in the middle. Germline values: CDR1 MDHEN, CDR2 SYDVKM. CD45RO negativity and positive selection for CCR7 defined naive CD8 cells, a population that excluded terminally differentiated effector memory CD45RA+ cells. Those who donated, Caucasian adults without exception, all lived in Nashville, Tennessee. The protocol was immunoSEQ multiplex PCR, while the TCRdb copy is restricted to in-frame clones and leaves out a portion. The data contain about 2.2 million clones, just over 90% of them seen just once; the ten biggest clones take up approximately 1.7%.

This chain links TRBV28 with TRBJ2-1; the D gene is possibly TRBD2 (6 bases). The specimen sequenced was naive CD8+ T cells from PBMCs. The receptor comes from a man aged 18 to 29 in good health. Some clones in this sample may be carry-over from other donors' samples. CDR3 in DNA: TGTGCCAGCGGGTGGGGGGTTGTTCAGTTCTTC. It encodes CASGWGVVQFF.